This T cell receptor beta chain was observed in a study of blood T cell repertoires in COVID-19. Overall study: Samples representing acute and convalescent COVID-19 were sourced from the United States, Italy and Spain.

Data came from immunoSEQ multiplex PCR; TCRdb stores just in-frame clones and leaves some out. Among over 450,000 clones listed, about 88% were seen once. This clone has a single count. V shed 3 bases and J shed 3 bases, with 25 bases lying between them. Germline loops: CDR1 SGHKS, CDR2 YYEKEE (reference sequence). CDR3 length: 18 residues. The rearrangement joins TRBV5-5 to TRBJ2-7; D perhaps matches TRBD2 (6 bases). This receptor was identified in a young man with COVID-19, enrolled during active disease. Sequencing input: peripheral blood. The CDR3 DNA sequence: TGTGCCAGCAGCTCAATGACTAGAAATGGTCTGTTTTTCTACGAGCAGTACTTC. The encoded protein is CASSSMTRNGLFFYEQYF.